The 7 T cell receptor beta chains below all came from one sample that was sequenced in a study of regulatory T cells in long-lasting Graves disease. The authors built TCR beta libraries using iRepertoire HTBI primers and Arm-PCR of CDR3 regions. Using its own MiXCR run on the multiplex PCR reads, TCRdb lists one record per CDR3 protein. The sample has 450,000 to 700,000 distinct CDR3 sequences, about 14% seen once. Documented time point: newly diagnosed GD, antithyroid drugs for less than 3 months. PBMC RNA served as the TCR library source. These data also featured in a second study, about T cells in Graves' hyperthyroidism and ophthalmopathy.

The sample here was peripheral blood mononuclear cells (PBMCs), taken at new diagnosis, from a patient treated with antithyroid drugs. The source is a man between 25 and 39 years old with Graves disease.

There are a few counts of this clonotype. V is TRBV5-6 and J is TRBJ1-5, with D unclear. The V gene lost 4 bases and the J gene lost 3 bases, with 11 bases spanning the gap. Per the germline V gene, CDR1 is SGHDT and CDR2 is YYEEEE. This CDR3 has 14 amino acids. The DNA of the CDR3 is TGTGCCAGCAGCCTGATGGGGAACAATCAGCCCCAGCATTTT. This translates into CASSLMGNNQPQHF.

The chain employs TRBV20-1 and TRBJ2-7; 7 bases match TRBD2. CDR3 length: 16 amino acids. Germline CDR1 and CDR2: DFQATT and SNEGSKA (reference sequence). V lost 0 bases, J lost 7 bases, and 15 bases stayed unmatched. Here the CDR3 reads CSARDQFGTTILEQYF. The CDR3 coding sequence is TGCAGTGCTAGAGATCAGTTCGGGACTACCATCCTGGAGCAGTACTTC.

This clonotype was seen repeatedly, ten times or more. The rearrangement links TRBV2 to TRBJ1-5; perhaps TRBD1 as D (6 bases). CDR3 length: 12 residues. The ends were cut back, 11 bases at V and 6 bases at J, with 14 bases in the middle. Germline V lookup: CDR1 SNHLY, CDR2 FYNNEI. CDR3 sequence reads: CASRGGRQPQHF. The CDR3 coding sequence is TGTGCCTCCCGAGGGGGGCGTCAGCCCCAGCATTTT.

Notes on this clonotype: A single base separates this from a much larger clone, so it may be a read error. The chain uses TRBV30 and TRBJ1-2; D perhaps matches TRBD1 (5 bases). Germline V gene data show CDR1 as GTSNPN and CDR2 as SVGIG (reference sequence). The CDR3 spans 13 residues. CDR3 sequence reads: CAWTGDGYYGCTF. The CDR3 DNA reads TGTGCCTGGACCGGGGACGGCTACTATGGCTGCACCTTC.

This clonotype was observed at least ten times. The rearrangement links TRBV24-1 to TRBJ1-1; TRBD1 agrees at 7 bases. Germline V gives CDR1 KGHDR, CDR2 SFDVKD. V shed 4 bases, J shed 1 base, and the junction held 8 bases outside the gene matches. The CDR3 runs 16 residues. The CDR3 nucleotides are TGTGCCACCAGTGACCACGGCTCAGGGGGGAACACTGAAGCTTTCTTT. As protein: CATSDHGSGGNTEAFF.

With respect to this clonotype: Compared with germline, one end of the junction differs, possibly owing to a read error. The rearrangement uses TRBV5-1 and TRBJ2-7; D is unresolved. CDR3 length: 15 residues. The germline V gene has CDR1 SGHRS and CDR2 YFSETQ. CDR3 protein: CASSLDGSSPYEQYF. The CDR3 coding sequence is TGCGCCAGCAGTTTGGACGGAAGTAGCCCCTACGAGCAGTACTTC.

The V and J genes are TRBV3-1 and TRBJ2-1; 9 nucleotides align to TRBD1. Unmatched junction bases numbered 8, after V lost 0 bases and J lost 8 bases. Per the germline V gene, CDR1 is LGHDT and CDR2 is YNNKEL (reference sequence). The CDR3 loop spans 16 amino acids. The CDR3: CASSQDAGQGAYEQFF. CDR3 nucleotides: TGTGCCAGCAGCCAAGACGCGGGACAGGGCGCCTATGAGCAGTTCTTC.